This T cell receptor (beta chain) was profiled in a study of blood T cell repertoires in COVID-19 (dated by TCRdb to about 2020). With regard to the full study: The collaborator samples originated in the United States, Italy and Spain and spanned the acute and convalescent phases of COVID-19. The prospective study material was composed of cDNA or gDNA derived from T cells, B-cell-depleted T cells, or PBMCs. Subjects who had been exposed to COVID-19, were actively infected with it, or had recovered from it provided the deeply sampled blood TCRbeta repertoires that made up the dataset. The repertoires were released in a freely available public database meant as a resource for research on the immune response to SARS-CoV-2. The samples were drawn from the first 160 participants of the ongoing ImmuneRACE study and from under 1,500 subjects provided by 6 global collaborators. Sample metadata almost always included a de-identified subject ID, COVID-19 status, age in years and sex. Where available, HLA class I and class II types were taken from metadata supplied by the sample provider and were not determined by assay-based typing. What the authors observed across the whole study: How much clinical and demographic metadata was included differed by source and by participant, and the metadata was provided uncurated.

TCRbeta CDR3 regions were amplified from genomic DNA by means of the immunoSEQ Assay, a bias-controlled multiplex PCR. The original methods were these. The number of nucleated cells in each sample was estimated by amplification of reference gene primers within the assay. To quantify the absolute abundance of each unique TCRbeta CDR3 rearrangement, sequence reads were collapsed and filtered. For each sample, productive Simpson clonality was calculated as the square root of Simpson's diversity index across productive rearrangements. As stored in TCRdb, this immuneACCESS dataset retains in-frame rearrangements with V and J assigned. A fraction of the clones does not appear; measured against another copy, unresolved V genes explain less than half of the discrepancy, and the remainder lacks a known reason. The DNA gave D and trimming, while V, J and clone size come from that table. Across this sample there are 150,000 to 200,000 clones, with 85% to 90% seen only once. Just over 2.5% of the sample is held by the ten biggest clonotypes.

With respect to this clone: Its target antigen remains unknown. Base qualities are not at hand, and no much larger clone is one base apart.

Measured from the cysteine to the phenylalanine, the CDR3 is 14 residues long. The kept DNA is CDR3 alone, 42 bases in frame from the first base. Trimmed from V: 4 bases; trimmed from J: 3 bases; junction bases lacking a gene match: 3. Reading the germline V gene gives CDR1 SGHRS and CDR2 YFSETQ. One collaborating source in Seattle enrolled patients during active infection and followed them longitudinally through the course of disease. Whole blood was collected in K2EDTA tubes by collaborating institutions according to the institutions' own protocols. For TCRbeta analysis, collaborators shipped samples in one of three forms: frozen whole blood, isolated PBMCs, or DNA extracted from either of those sample types.

This receptor was taken from a woman of 80 years or more with COVID-19, enrolled during active disease. Rearrangement joined TRBV5-1 to TRBJ1-3, with 8 middle bases fitting TRBD1. Sequencing used peripheral blood. The nucleotides read TGCGCCAGCAGCCCGGACAGGGTTGGAAACACCATATATTTT. Translated, it reads CASSPDRVGNTIYF. Reference TRBV5-1 and TRBJ1-3 genes cover what lies past the CDR3, so the full variable domain is KAGVTQTPRYLIKTRGQQVTLSCSPISGHRSVSWYQQTPGQGLQFLFEYFSETQRNKGNFPGRFSGRQFSNSRSEMNVSTLELGDSALYLCASSPDRVGNTIYFGEGSWLTVV.